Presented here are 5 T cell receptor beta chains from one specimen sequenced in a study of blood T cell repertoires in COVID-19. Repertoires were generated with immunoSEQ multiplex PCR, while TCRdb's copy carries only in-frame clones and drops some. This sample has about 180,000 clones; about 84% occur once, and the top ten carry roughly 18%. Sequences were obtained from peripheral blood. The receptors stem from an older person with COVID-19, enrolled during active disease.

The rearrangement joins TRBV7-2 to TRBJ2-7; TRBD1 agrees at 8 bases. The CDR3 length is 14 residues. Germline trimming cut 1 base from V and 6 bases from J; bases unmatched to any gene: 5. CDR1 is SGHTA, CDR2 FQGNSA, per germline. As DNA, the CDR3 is TGTGCCAGCAGCTTAGGGACAGGGTTCGGCGAGCAGTACTTC. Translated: CASSLGTGFGEQYF.

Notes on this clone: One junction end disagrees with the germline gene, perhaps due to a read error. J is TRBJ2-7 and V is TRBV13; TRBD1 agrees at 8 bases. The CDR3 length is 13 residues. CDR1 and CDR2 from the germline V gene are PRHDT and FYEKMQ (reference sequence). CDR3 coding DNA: TGTGCCAGCAGCCTAGGACAGGGAAGCGAGCAGTACTTC. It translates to CASSLGQGSEQYF.

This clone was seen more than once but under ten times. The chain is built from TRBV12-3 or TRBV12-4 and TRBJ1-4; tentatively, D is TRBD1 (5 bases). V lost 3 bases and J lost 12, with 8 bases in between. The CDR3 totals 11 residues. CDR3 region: CASSFLGELFF. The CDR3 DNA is TGTGCCAGCAGTTTCTTAGGGGAACTGTTTTTT.

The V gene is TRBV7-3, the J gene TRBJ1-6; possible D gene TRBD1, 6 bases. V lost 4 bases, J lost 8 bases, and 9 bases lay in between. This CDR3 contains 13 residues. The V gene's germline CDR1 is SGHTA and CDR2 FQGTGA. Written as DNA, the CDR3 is TGTGCCAGCAGCTCTTACAGGGATTCACCCCTCCACTTT. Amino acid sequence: CASSSYRDSPLHF. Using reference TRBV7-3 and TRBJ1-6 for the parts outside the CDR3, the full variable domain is GAGVSQTPSNKVTEKGKYVELRCDPISGHTALYWYRQSLGQGPEFLIYFQGTGAADDSGLPNDRFFAVRPEGSVSTLKIQRTERGDSAVYLCASSSYRDSPLHFGNGTRLTVT.

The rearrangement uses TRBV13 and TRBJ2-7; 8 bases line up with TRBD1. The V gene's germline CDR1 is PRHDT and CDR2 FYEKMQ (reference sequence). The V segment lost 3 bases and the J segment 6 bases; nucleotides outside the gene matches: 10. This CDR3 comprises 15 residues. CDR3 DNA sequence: TGTGCCAGCAGCTTTTCGGACAGGGACTGGGCCGAGCAGTACTTC. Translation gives CASSFSDRDWAEQYF. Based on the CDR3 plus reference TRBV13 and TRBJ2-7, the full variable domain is AAGVIQSPRHLIKEKRETATLKCYPIPRHDTVYWYQQGPGQDPQFLISFYEKMQSDKGSIPDRFSAQQFSDYHSELNMSSLELGDSALYFCASSFSDRDWAEQYFGPGTRLTVT.